This TCR beta chain emerged from a study of graft-versus-host responses after intestinal transplantation. General observations from the study: Within the allografts of patients who had graft-donor T cell macrochimerism, graft-versus-host to host-versus-graft clonal ratios were high.

Germline values: CDR1 ENHRY, CDR2 SYGVKD. J gave up 5 bases and V 8 bases, and 0 bases lay outside the gene matches. The CDR3 runs 11 residues. Clones were sequenced by immunoSEQ multiplex PCR, and TCRdb holds only the in-frame ones, with some missing. Found here are 85,000 to 90,000 clones, roughly 90% of them singletons; the top ten hold 0.11%. This clone was detected only once. Its antigen is as yet unknown. The sequence was collected from a human donor who received an intestinal transplant. V and J are TRBV10-3 and TRBJ2-7, with TRBD1 matching 10 bases. Sample: unstimulated CD4+ T cells sorted from spleen or lymph node cells, taken before intestinal transplant. CDR3 bases: TGTGCCATCGGGACAGGGGACGAGCAGTACTTC. Protein sequence: CAIGTGDEQYF.